A single sample gave rise to the 31 T cell receptor beta chains below, sequenced in a study of OX40 agonist ivuxolimab in advanced cancers. Produced via immunoSEQ multiplex PCR; TCRdb's table is partial and in-frame only. The sample shows around 12,000 clones, 84% of them seen only once. The specimen comprised CD4+ or CD8+ T cells sorted from blood, sampled in a trial of the OX40 agonist ivuxolimab. Source of these receptors: an adult with an advanced solid tumor such as melanoma, head and neck, liver or kidney cancer.

This clone was detected only a few times. The chain couples TRBV19 to TRBJ2-7; 8 nucleotides align to TRBD2. V lost 5 bases and J lost 0; bases outside the gene matches: 3. This CDR3 region has 14 residues. Germline V gene sequence: CDR1 LNHDA, CDR2 SQIVND (reference sequence). CDR3: CASSFGGGSYEQYF. The CDR3 DNA follows: TGTGCCAGTAGTTTCGGGGGGGGCTCCTACGAGCAGTACTTC.

The rearrangement links TRBV19 to TRBJ2-1, with D maybe TRBD2 (5 bases). The CDR3 spans 13 residues. Germline CDR1 LNHDA, CDR2 SQIVND (reference sequence). Trimming cost V 2 bases and J 9 bases, with 11 bases left between them. The CDR3 DNA reads TGTGCCAGTAGTATAAGTGGGAGTGGTGAGCAGTTCTTC. It codes for CASSISGSGEQFF.

The J gene is TRBJ2-1, the V gene TRBV5-5; 7 nucleotides align to TRBD2. The germline gives CDR1 SGHKS, CDR2 YYEKEE (reference sequence). J lost 5 bases, V lost 4 bases, and 9 bases had no gene match. The CDR3 extends over 15 amino acids. The CDR3 DNA is TGTGCCAGCAGCGCCCCGGGAGGACGGAACAATGAGCAGTTCTTC. This sequence encodes CASSAPGGRNNEQFF.

The V and J genes are TRBV4-3 and TRBJ2-2, with 7 bases that match TRBD1. The CDR3 has 17 amino acids. Germline CDR1 reads LGHNA; CDR2 reads YSLEER. V was clipped by 2 bases and J by 6 bases; unmatched bases: 12. The CDR3 DNA reads TGCGCCAGCAGCCAAACGACAGGGTCGTGGGTTCCCGGGGAGCTGTTTTTT. This encodes CASSQTTGSWVPGELFF.

The V and J genes are TRBV11-3 and TRBJ2-5; TRBD2 aligns across 9 bases. The DNA end is a closer match to TRBJ2-7, so the J assignment may be wrong. The CDR3 covers 14 residues. CDR1 and CDR2 from the germline V gene are SGHNT and YENEEA. The CDR3 sequence: CASSFSSGIHEQYF. The CDR3 DNA is TGTGCCAGCAGCTTTTCTAGCGGGATCCACGAGCAGTACTTC.

This clone was picked up a small number of times. The genes are TRBV7-9 and TRBJ2-7; the D gene is possibly TRBD2 (5 bases). V was trimmed by 8 bases and J by 2 bases, leaving 10 bases between them. CDR1 is SEHNR, CDR2 FQNEAQ, per germline (reference sequence). The CDR3 is 12 amino acids. The CDR3 loop is CASCDGTYEQYF. DNA of the CDR3: TGTGCCAGCTGCGACGGGACCTACGAGCAGTACTTC.

The genes are TRBV2 and TRBJ2-5, with D hard to call. The V gene's germline CDR1 is SNHLY and CDR2 FYNNEI. V lost 1 base and J 1 base, leaving 7 bases between the germline ends. The CDR3 sequence is 14 residues long. CDR3 DNA: TGTGCCAGCAGTGAAGACGGGCTCCAAGAGACCCAGTACTTC. This gives the protein CASSEDGLQETQYF.

The V gene is TRBV9, the J gene TRBJ2-2; 7 bases match TRBD1. From germline, CDR1 is SGDLS and CDR2 YYNGEE. Trimming removed 3 bases from V and 3 bases from J; junction bases left unmatched: 5. The CDR3 contains 15 residues. The CDR3 reads CASSGPGTDTGELFF. Written as DNA, the CDR3 is TGTGCCAGCAGCGGTCCCGGGACAGACACCGGGGAGCTGTTTTTT.

The gene calls are TRBV5-6 and TRBJ1-2; 11 nucleotides agree with TRBD1. Looked up from germline, CDR1 is SGHDT and CDR2 is YYEEEE. The CDR3 has 16 amino acids. The V segment lost 3 bases and the J segment 8 bases; nucleotides outside the gene matches: 12. CDR3 bases: TGTGCCAGCAGCTCCTATAGGACAGGGGGCTTTTTGGGCTACACCTTC. Translated: CASSSYRTGGFLGYTF.

This clone was observed a handful of times. The chain employs TRBV7-9 and TRBJ1-1; D remains ambiguous. The V gene's germline CDR1 is SEHNR and CDR2 FQNEAQ (reference sequence). The CDR3 spans 12 residues. Trimming shortened V by 3 bases and J by 1 base, and 3 bases separated the two germline ends. CDR3 amino acids: CASSFQNTEAFF. The CDR3 DNA reads TGTGCCAGCAGCTTCCAGAACACTGAAGCTTTCTTT.

The chain uses TRBV4-1 and TRBJ2-1; no clear D gene. V was pared by 1 base and J by 9 bases, with 10 bases between. Per germline, CDR1 MGHRA and CDR2 YSYEKL. This CDR3 spans 13 amino acids. The CDR3 DNA reads as TGCGCCAGCAGCCAAGTAAAGTCCACTGAGCAGTTCTTC. Translation gives CASSQVKSTEQFF.

This chain links TRBV2 with TRBJ2-7; 9 bases line up with TRBD2. The CDR3 is 13 amino acids. Trimming took 5 bases from V and 2 from J; bases not matched to a gene: 1. The germline gives CDR1 SNHLY, CDR2 FYNNEI. This CDR3 reads CASSPSGAYEQYF. CDR3 in DNA: TGTGCCAGCAGTCCTAGCGGGGCCTACGAGCAGTACTTC. Drawing the rest from reference TRBV2 and TRBJ2-7, the complete variable domain is EPEVTQTPSHQVTQMGQEVILRCVPISNHLYFYWYRQILGQKVEFLVSFYNNEISEKSEIFDDQFSVERPDGSNFTLKIRSTKLEDSAMYFCASSPSGAYEQYFGPGTRLTVT.

The chain's CDR3 is CASSLGGNSNQPQHF. CDR3 DNA sequence: TGCGCCAGCAGCTTGGGAGGGAATAGCAATCAGCCCCAGCATTTT. This chain connects TRBV5-1 to TRBJ1-5, with D uncertain. The CDR3 totals 15 residues. Germline V gene sequence: CDR1 SGHRS, CDR2 YFSETQ. V was pared by 0 bases and J by 0 bases, with 7 bases between.

The CDR3 coding sequence is TGTGCCAGCAGTTCCCTACTGAACTATGGCTACACCTTC. It specifies CASSSLLNYGYTF. The chain links TRBV28 to TRBJ1-2; D gene unclear. Between the trimmed V and J ends, which lost 4 bases and 2 bases, there was a span of 8 bases. Germline assignment: CDR1 MDHEN and CDR2 SYDVKM. CDR3 length equals 13 residues.

This chain connects TRBV14 to TRBJ2-5; weak D call: TRBD2 (7 bases). CDR1 SGHDN and CDR2 FVKESK come from the germline V gene. This CDR3 comprises 16 residues. The V and J ends lost 1 base and 6 bases respectively, with 18 bases between them. CDR3 amino acids: CASSQVRGRGRKTQYF. CDR3 DNA: TGTGCCAGCAGCCAAGTGCGGGGGCGGGGGAGGAAGACCCAGTACTTC.

This clone is a singleton in its sample. V and J are TRBV7-9 and TRBJ1-4, with 11 bases that match TRBD1. This CDR3 is 16 amino acids long. Germline-derived CDR1 and CDR2 are SEHNR and FQNEAQ (reference sequence). V lost 5 bases to trimming and J lost 6 bases; unmatched junction nucleotides: 8. The CDR3 DNA reads TGTGCCAGCAGCCCTTTGTGGGGACAGGGGGATGAAAAACTGTTTTTT. The encoded protein is CASSPLWGQGDEKLFF.

This chain uses TRBV27 with TRBJ2-7; possibly TRBD2 for D (5 bases). CDR1 is MNHEY and CDR2 is SMNVEV in the germline V gene (reference sequence). This CDR3 spans 15 amino acids. V lost 1 base and J lost 0, with 10 bases in between. The CDR3 region has the DNA TGTGCCAGCAGTTTATTAGCGTCAAGCTCCTACGAGCAGTACTTC. The encoded protein is CASSLLASSSYEQYF.

The gene calls are TRBV28 and TRBJ1-1; the match to TRBD1 covers 8 bases. This CDR3 is 14 amino acids long. V was clipped by 5 bases and J by 7 bases; unmatched bases: 9. The V gene's germline CDR1 is MDHEN and CDR2 SYDVKM. CDR3 sequence: CASSPRDRRYEAFF. In DNA form, the CDR3 reads TGTGCCAGCAGTCCGCGGGACAGGCGATATGAAGCTTTCTTT.

V and J are TRBV7-9 and TRBJ1-1; 7 nucleotides line up with TRBD1. Trimming at V came to 5 bases and at J to 11 bases, leaving 8 bases not matched to a gene. Germline V gene lookup returns CDR1 SEHNR and CDR2 FQNEAQ (reference sequence). The CDR3 covers 12 residues. As DNA, the CDR3 is TGTGCCAGCAGCCTGACAGGGAAATCGGCTTTCTTT. Protein product: CASSLTGKSAFF.

This clone was detected once. The V and J genes are TRBV11-2 and TRBJ2-7; D remains ambiguous. Between the trimmed V and J ends, which lost 1 base and 2 bases, there was a span of 6 bases. The CDR3 loop spans 13 amino acids. CDR1 and CDR2 from the germline V gene are SGHAT and FQNNGV. CDR3 in DNA: TGTGCCAGCAGCTTAGGCGTGGCCTACGAGCAGTACTTC. Its translation: CASSLGVAYEQYF.

This clone was recorded only once. The chain carries TRBV7-8 and TRBJ2-2; D may correspond to TRBD1 or TRBD2 (5 bases each). In germline, CDR1 is SGHVS, CDR2 FQNEAQ. CDR3 size: 12 residues. The V gene lost 7 bases and the J gene lost 7 bases, with 10 bases spanning the gap. The CDR3 region has the DNA TGTGCCAGCATCGAGGGGAACGGGGAGCTGTTTTTT. It yields the protein CASIEGNGELFF. The whole variable domain, filled in from reference TRBV7-8 and TRBJ2-2, reads GAGVSQSPRYKVAKRGQDVALRCDPISGHVSLFWYQQALGQGPEFLTYFQNEAQLDKSGLPSDRFFAERPEGSVSTLKIQRTQQEDSAVYLCASIEGNGELFFGEGSRLTVL.

The chain recombines TRBV5-1 with TRBJ2-1, with 10 bases aligning to TRBD2. CDR3 size: 14 residues. The ends lost 4 bases at V and 6 bases at J; junction bases unmatched: 4. CDR1 is SGHRS and CDR2 is YFSETQ in the germline V gene. The CDR3 sequence: CASSQSGRGNEQFF. As DNA, the CDR3 is TGCGCCAGCAGCCAGAGCGGGAGGGGCAATGAGCAGTTCTTC.

The chain links TRBV5-5 to TRBJ2-1; perhaps TRBD2 as D (7 bases). Germline V CDR1 and CDR2: SGHKS, YYEKEE (reference sequence). The V end lost 9 bases, the J end lost 4 bases, and 20 bases lay between the germline ends. The CDR3 runs 15 residues. Written as DNA, the CDR3 is TGTGCCACTGGGGGGGACACCACCCTATACAATGAGCAGTTCTTC. This translates into CATGGDTTLYNEQFF.

This clone is categorized as medium-sized. The rearrangement uses TRBV30 and TRBJ1-1; D not resolved. Trimming pared 5 bases from V and 7 bases from J, leaving 11 bases between. The V gene's germline CDR1 is GTSNPN and CDR2 SVGIG (reference sequence). The CDR3 runs 11 residues. CDR3 nucleotides: TGTGCCTGGGGCTCTCAGAGTGAAGCTTTCTTT. It codes for CAWGSQSEAFF.

The CDR3 region has the DNA TGTGCTAGTGGTTTGGGGCAAGGGGTCGACTACGAGCAGTACTTC. As protein: CASGLGQGVDYEQYF. The chain uses TRBV12-5 and TRBJ2-7, with D possibly being TRBD1 (5 bases). CDR1 and CDR2 (germline): LGHNT, FRNRAP. The CDR3 runs to 15 residues. The V end was cut by 1 base, the J end by 3 bases, with 13 bases between. Together with reference TRBV12-5 and TRBJ2-7, the CDR3 gives the full variable domain: DARVTQTPRHKVTEMGQEVTMRCQPILGHNTVFWYRQTMMQGLELLAYFRNRAPLDDSGMPKDRFSAEMPDATLATLKIQPSEPRDSAVYFCASGLGQGVDYEQYFGPGTRLTVT.

This chain uses TRBV28 with TRBJ2-3; weak D call: TRBD1 (6 bases). Trimming pared 7 bases from V and 2 bases from J, leaving 25 bases between. This CDR3 has 18 residues. Germline CDR1 reads MDHEN; CDR2 reads SYDVKM. CDR3 sequence reads: CASIHSRWGTLDTDTQYF. CDR3 coding DNA: TGTGCCAGCATTCACAGCAGGTGGGGGACACTAGACACAGATACGCAGTATTTT.

The chain couples TRBV11-3 to TRBJ1-1; D is possibly TRBD1 (5 bases). V was trimmed by 2 bases and J by 1 base, leaving 11 bases between them. Looked up from germline, CDR1 is SGHNT and CDR2 is YENEEA. The CDR3 has 15 residues. CDR3 protein: CASSLSSTENTEAFF. The CDR3 nucleotides are TGTGCCAGCAGCTTAAGTTCGACAGAGAACACTGAAGCTTTCTTT.

This clone appeared a few times. This chain uses TRBV28 with TRBJ2-7, with D possibly TRBD2 on 6 matching bases. From germline, CDR1 is MDHEN and CDR2 SYDVKM. This CDR3 is built from 12 residues. The germline V and J ends were trimmed by 5 bases and 6 bases, with 11 bases remaining between them. Here the CDR3 reads CASSRRGLEQYF. CDR3 DNA: TGTGCCAGCAGTAGGAGGGGACTCGAGCAGTACTTC. The full variable domain, its missing parts supplied by reference TRBV28 and TRBJ2-7, is DVKVTQSSRYLVKRTGEKVFLECVQDMDHENMFWYRQDPGLGLRLIYFSYDVKMKEKGDIPEGYSVSREKKERFSLILESASTNQTSMYLCASSRRGLEQYFGPGTRLTVT.

The chain couples TRBV29-1 to TRBJ1-2, with D possibly being TRBD1 (5 bases). The length of the CDR3 is 12 residues. The V gene lost 3 bases and the J gene lost 7 bases, with 12 bases spanning the gap. CDR1 is SQVTM and CDR2 is ANQGSEA in the germline V gene. CDR3 nucleotides: TGCAGCGTTGAGACTGGCGGGGGTGGCTACACCTTC. It codes for CSVETGGGGYTF.

The V gene is TRBV27, the J gene TRBJ2-7; 13 bases are shared with TRBD2. V was pared by 5 bases and J by 1 base, with 17 bases of the junction left unmatched. The CDR3 consists of 20 residues. Germline assignment: CDR1 MNHEY and CDR2 SMNVEV (reference sequence). As DNA, the CDR3 is TGTGCCAGCAGTCTGGTACGGACTAGCGGGAGAGGAAAACGATCCTACGAGCAGTACTTC. It encodes CASSLVRTSGRGKRSYEQYF.

This chain links TRBV28 with TRBJ2-7; D may be TRBD1 or TRBD2 (5 bases each). The V end was cut by 5 bases, the J end by 0 bases, with 14 bases between. The CDR3 extends over 15 amino acids. Germline V gene sequence: CDR1 MDHEN, CDR2 SYDVKM. The CDR3: CASSEGRLSSYEQYF. Written as DNA, the CDR3 is TGTGCCAGCAGTGAGGGACGCCTGAGCTCCTACGAGCAGTACTTC.